The rows below give T cell receptor beta chains drawn from one sample of a study of blood T cell repertoires in COVID-19. Clones were sequenced by immunoSEQ multiplex PCR, and TCRdb holds only the in-frame ones, with some missing. The data contain some 200,000 clones, about 88% of them seen just once; the ten biggest clones take up about 1.8%. Sequencing used peripheral blood. The receptors here all came from a man in his 70s with acute or convalescent COVID-19. Both conserved end residues are part of each CDR3. D genes are given only for firm matches. Not every row has a clone size; where given, it reads once, few, many or a size class.

V: TRBV30
size: .
D: .
J: TRBJ2-1
DNA: TGTGCCTGGACCCTAGCGAATGAGCAGTTCTTC
CDR3: CAWTLANEQFF

V: TRBV5-1
size: .
D: TRBD2
J: TRBJ2-7
DNA: TGCGCCAGCAGCTTGGGAGTCCCTAGCGGGTCCACCTACGAGCAGTACTTC
CDR3: CASSLGVPSGSTYEQYF

V: TRBV24-1
size: .
D: TRBD1
J: TRBJ2-5
DNA: TGTGCCACCAGTGAACCGAACAGGGGTGAGACCCAGTACTTC
CDR3: CATSEPNRGETQYF

V: TRBV18
size: .
D: .
J: TRBJ1-3
DNA: TGTGCCAGCTCACCGGGACAAGGGTCTCGGGACACCATATATTTT
CDR3: CASSPGQGSRDTIYF

V: TRBV28
size: .
D: .
J: TRBJ1-5
DNA: TGTGCCAGCAGTTTAACCGGGGTCAATCAGCCCCAGCATTTT
CDR3: CASSLTGVNQPQHF

V: TRBV13
size: .
D: TRBD1
J: TRBJ1-4
DNA: TGTGCCAGCAGCATACAGGGGGCGACCAATGAAAAACTGTTTTTT
CDR3: CASSIQGATNEKLFF

V: TRBV11-2
size: .
D: .
J: TRBJ2-1
DNA: TGTGCCAGCAGCTTCCGTGGGAGACCCTACAATGAGCAGTTCTTC
CDR3: CASSFRGRPYNEQFF

V: TRBV5-1
size: .
D: TRBD1
J: TRBJ2-6
DNA: TGCGCCAGCACCGATCAGGGGGCTGGGGCCAACGTCCTGACTTTC
CDR3: CASTDQGAGANVLTF

V: TRBV6-5
size: once
D: TRBD1
J: TRBJ1-1
DNA: TGTGCCAGCAGTTCGCCGGGACAGGGGCTCACTGAAGCTTTCTTT
CDR3: CASSSPGQGLTEAFF

V: TRBV5-1
size: .
D: .
J: TRBJ2-1
DNA: TGCGCCAGCAGACTAGGGACCTACAATGAGCAGTTCTTC
CDR3: CASRLGTYNEQFF

V: TRBV9
size: .
D: TRBD2
J: TRBJ2-5
DNA: TGTGCCAGCAGCGTAGGGGGGACTAGCGGGAGAGCAGAGACCCAGTACTTC
CDR3: CASSVGGTSGRAETQYF

V: TRBV2
size: .
D: TRBD2
J: TRBJ2-7
DNA: TGTGCCAGCAGTGAGTATGCTAGCGGGGAATACGAGCAGTACTTC
CDR3: CASSEYASGEYEQYF

V: TRBV5-1
size: .
D: TRBD1
J: TRBJ1-2
DNA: TGCGCCAGCAGCCCAAGACAGGGTCAAGGCTACACCTTC
CDR3: CASSPRQGQGYTF

V: TRBV7-9
size: .
D: .
J: TRBJ2-3
DNA: TGTGCCAGCAGCTTAAGCAGCGGATCTAGCACAGATACGCAGTATTTT
CDR3: CASSLSSGSSTDTQYF

V: TRBV5-6
size: .
D: .
J: TRBJ2-2
DNA: TGTGCCAGCAGCCGAAGCCCCCAGGGCGGTAGGGAGCTGTTTTTT
CDR3: CASSRSPQGGRELFF

V: TRBV2
size: .
D: .
J: TRBJ1-4
DNA: TGTGCCAGCGGACAAGACGAAAAACTGTTTTTT
CDR3: CASGQDEKLFF

V: TRBV19
size: .
D: .
J: TRBJ1-1
DNA: TGTGCCAGTTCCGACTTGAACACTGAAGCTTTCTTT
CDR3: CASSDLNTEAFF

V: TRBV28
size: .
D: .
J: TRBJ1-3
DNA: TGTGCCAGCAGTCGGACACCTCCGTTCACCATATATTTT
CDR3: CASSRTPPFTIYF

V: TRBV5-1
size: .
D: .
J: TRBJ1-2
DNA: TGCGCCAGCAGCTTGGCCCGGGGGGGCGACTATGGCTACACCTTC
CDR3: CASSLARGGDYGYTF

V: TRBV10-3
size: .
D: TRBD1
J: TRBJ1-1
DNA: TGTGCCATCAGTAGGACAGGAGAAGCTTTCTTT
CDR3: CAISRTGEAFF

V: TRBV11-1
size: .
D: TRBD2
J: TRBJ2-2
DNA: TGTGCCAGCAGCCCTAGCGGGAGGAGGAGTACCGGGGAGCTGTTTTTT
CDR3: CASSPSGRRSTGELFF

V: TRBV14
size: .
D: TRBD2
J: TRBJ2-1
DNA: TGTGCCAGCAGCCTCCGACTGACTAGCGGGAGTGTTGTTGAGCAGTTCTTC
CDR3: CASSLRLTSGSVVEQFF

V: TRBV6-4
size: .
D: TRBD2
J: TRBJ2-2
DNA: TGTGCCAGCAGCCCGACTAGCAGAACCGGGGAGCTGTTTTTT
CDR3: CASSPTSRTGELFF

V: TRBV19
size: .
D: TRBD1
J: TRBJ1-2
DNA: TGTGCCAGCTCCGACAGGGGGCATGGCTACACCTTC
CDR3: CASSDRGHGYTF

V: TRBV5-1
size: .
D: TRBD1
J: TRBJ2-7
DNA: TGCGCCAGCAGCTTGTTCGGACAGGGAAACTTCTCCTACGAGCAGTACTTC
CDR3: CASSLFGQGNFSYEQYF

V: TRBV18
size: .
D: .
J: TRBJ2-1
DNA: TGTGCCAGCTCACCCCTAGGGGAAGGATATGAGCAGTTCTTC
CDR3: CASSPLGEGYEQFF

V: TRBV4-1
size: .
D: .
J: TRBJ2-6
DNA: TGCGCCAGCAGCCGCAGGGCTGGGGCCAACGTCCTGACTTTC
CDR3: CASSRRAGANVLTF

V: TRBV30
size: .
D: .
J: TRBJ1-1
DNA: TGTGCCTGGAGTATGGTTGGCAGGGCCACTGAAGCTTTCTTT
CDR3: CAWSMVGRATEAFF

V: TRBV5-1
size: once
D: TRBD2
J: TRBJ2-3
DNA: TGCGCCAGCAGCCACATAGGGACTAGCGGGAACACAGATACGCAGTATTTT
CDR3: CASSHIGTSGNTDTQYF

V: TRBV5-1
size: .
D: TRBD1
J: TRBJ2-5
DNA: TGCGCCAGCAGCTTGGCCGCAGGGGGCGCAGAGACCCAGTACTTC
CDR3: CASSLAAGGAETQYF

V: TRBV6-2/TRBV6-3
size: .
D: TRBD2
J: TRBJ2-5
DNA: TGTGCCAGCAGTTACTCACTTCTTGTCCCGCGGGAGGGAAAGACCCAGTACTTC
CDR3: CASSYSLLVPREGKTQYF

V: TRBV29-1
size: .
D: .
J: TRBJ2-1
DNA: TGCAGCGTTGTGGGCGTTCTCTCCTACAATGAGCAGTTCTTC
CDR3: CSVVGVLSYNEQFF

V: TRBV18
size: .
D: .
J: TRBJ2-5
DNA: TGTGCCAGCTCCAGTCTAATCGGGGAGACCCAGTACTTC
CDR3: CASSSLIGETQYF

V: TRBV24-1
size: .
D: .
J: TRBJ1-1
DNA: TGTGCCACCAGTGATTCGGGCAGGGGTAACACTGAAGCTTTCTTT
CDR3: CATSDSGRGNTEAFF

V: TRBV6-5
size: .
D: TRBD1
J: TRBJ2-7
DNA: TGTGCCAGCAGTCCGGGGGACAGGAACTACGAGCAGTACTTC
CDR3: CASSPGDRNYEQYF

V: TRBV6-5
size: .
D: .
J: TRBJ1-2
DNA: TGTGCCAGCAGTACGCGGACAGACGGGGGCTACACCTTC
CDR3: CASSTRTDGGYTF

V: TRBV4-3
size: .
D: TRBD1
J: TRBJ2-2
DNA: TGCGCCAGCAGCCTGACAGGGGGCAAAAACACCGGGGAGCTGTTTTTT
CDR3: CASSLTGGKNTGELFF

V: TRBV15
size: .
D: .
J: TRBJ2-2
DNA: TGTGCCACCAGCAGAGCGGACTACTCTAACACCGGGGAGCTGTTTTTT
CDR3: CATSRADYSNTGELFF

V: TRBV5-1
size: .
D: TRBD2
J: TRBJ2-1
DNA: TGCGCCAGCAGCTTTTTAGCGGGAGGGGGCGTGTCATTTAACAATGAGCAGTTCTTC
CDR3: CASSFLAGGGVSFNNEQFF

V: TRBV5-1
size: .
D: TRBD1
J: TRBJ1-1
DNA: TGCGCCAGCAGCTCAGGGGGTTTGACTGAAGCTTTCTTT
CDR3: CASSSGGLTEAFF

V: TRBV6-5
size: .
D: .
J: TRBJ2-7
DNA: TGTGCCAGCAGTTACTCTCAGACTTCCAGCTACGAGCAGTACTTC
CDR3: CASSYSQTSSYEQYF

V: TRBV9
size: .
D: .
J: TRBJ2-7
DNA: TGTGCCAGCAGCATTTCCGACTCAAGCTCCTACGAGCAGTACTTC
CDR3: CASSISDSSSYEQYF

V: TRBV14
size: .
D: .
J: TRBJ2-2
DNA: TGTGCCAGCAGCAAGACTAGGAACACCGGGGAGCTGTTTTTT
CDR3: CASSKTRNTGELFF

V: TRBV6-2/TRBV6-3
size: .
D: .
J: TRBJ2-1
DNA: TGTGCCAGCAGTTTTGACCAGCGTAATTACAATGAGCAGTTCTTC
CDR3: CASSFDQRNYNEQFF

V: TRBV28
size: once
D: .
J: TRBJ2-3
DNA: TGTGCCAGCAGTTATCGGGCAGGGAGGCCAGATACGCAGTATTTT
CDR3: CASSYRAGRPDTQYF

V: TRBV5-1
size: few
D: TRBD1
J: TRBJ1-1
DNA: TGCGCCAGCAGCTCTACCGGGACAGCCATGAACACTGAAGCTTTCTTT
CDR3: CASSSTGTAMNTEAFF

V: TRBV3-1/TRBV3-2
size: .
D: TRBD2
J: TRBJ2-3
DNA: TGTGCCAGCAGCCAAGAACTAGCGGGAGGCACAGATACGCAGTATTTT
CDR3: CASSQELAGGTDTQYF

V: TRBV27
size: .
D: TRBD2
J: TRBJ2-1
DNA: TGTGCCAGCAGTTTCCTAGCGGGGTACAATGAGCAGTTCTTC
CDR3: CASSFLAGYNEQFF

V: TRBV21-1
size: .
D: .
J: TRBJ2-7
DNA: TGTGCCAGCAGCTTCACAGAGAAACTAGCAGGGGGGTCCTACGAGCAGTACTTC
CDR3: CASSFTEKLAGGSYEQYF

V: TRBV11-1
size: .
D: TRBD2
J: TRBJ2-1
DNA: TGTGCCAGCAGCTTGCGACTAGCGGTTACCTACAATGAGCAGTTCTTC
CDR3: CASSLRLAVTYNEQFF